The 22 T cell receptor beta chains given below trace back to one sample, sequenced in a study of cytomegalovirus exposure and HLA in healthy donors. The PCR ran on 60 Vbeta and 13 Jbeta primers. Assay used: immunoSEQ multiplex PCR; TCRdb lists only in-frame clones, some missing. This sample has 150,000 to 200,000 clones, with 60% to 80% found just once. The sequenced sample consisted of PBMCs. All receptors derive from a man in his fifties in good health and CMV-seropositive.

This clone occurred once. The chain couples TRBV28 to TRBJ1-3; possibly TRBD1 for D (5 bases). V lost 5 bases to trimming and J lost 0 bases, with 11 bases between them. The CDR3 has 15 amino acids. Per germline, CDR1 MDHEN and CDR2 SYDVKM. The CDR3 loop is CASSPTGISGNTIYF. The DNA for the CDR3 is TGTGCCAGCAGTCCAACAGGAATCTCTGGAAACACCATATATTTT.

In its sample, this clone was seen a few times. The rearrangement joins TRBV2 to TRBJ1-5; TRBD1 might be the D (5 bases). Trimming took 6 bases from V and 3 from J, leaving 12 bases between them. The CDR3 length is 14 residues. Germline CDR1 SNHLY, CDR2 FYNNEI. The DNA for the CDR3 is TGTGCCAGCAGGGCGGGGGTCTACAATCAGCCCCAGCATTTT. Protein sequence: CASRAGVYNQPQHF.

The chain employs TRBV19 and TRBJ1-2; 9 bases line up with TRBD1. This CDR3 comprises 15 residues. From germline, CDR1 is LNHDA and CDR2 SQIVND (reference sequence). V lost 10 bases to trimming and J lost 4 bases; unmatched junction nucleotides: 13. CDR3 sequence reads: CATQAQQGAGYGYTF. The CDR3 DNA is TGTGCCACCCAGGCCCAACAGGGGGCGGGCTATGGCTACACCTTC.

This chain uses TRBV27 with TRBJ2-7, with D perhaps TRBD1 (7 bases). The V end lost 4 bases, the J end lost 2 bases, and 12 bases lay between the germline ends. CDR3 length equals 14 residues. Germline V gene data show CDR1 as MNHEY and CDR2 as SMNVEV (reference sequence). The CDR3 here is CASSSGGMTYEQYF. The DNA of the CDR3 is TGTGCCAGCAGTTCAGGGGGGATGACCTACGAGCAGTACTTC.

The CDR3 is CASSERDLQETQYF. CDR3 nucleotides: TGTGCCAGTTCTGAAAGAGATCTGCAAGAGACCCAGTACTTC. The V call is TRBV19, the J call TRBJ2-5; no clear D. Germline loops: CDR1 LNHDA, CDR2 SQIVND (reference sequence). V lost 8 bases to trimming and J lost 2 bases, with 15 bases between them. This CDR3 spans 14 amino acids.

Here the CDR3 DNA reads TGCAGTGCTAGTCGTGATGAAAAACTGTTTTTT. Residues: CSASRDEKLFF. This sequence joins TRBV20-1 and TRBJ1-4, with D uncertain. V was trimmed by 3 bases and J by 6 bases, leaving 5 bases between them. Per germline, CDR1 DFQATT and CDR2 SNEGSKA (reference sequence). This CDR3 spans 11 amino acids.

The V gene is TRBV6-5, the J gene TRBJ1-6, with D possibly TRBD1 on 5 matching bases. The CDR3 extends over 15 amino acids. CDR1 and CDR2 (germline): MNHEY, SVGAGI. V shed 0 bases and J shed 7 bases, with 10 bases lying between them. The CDR3 sequence: CASSYSARENSPLHF. The DNA for the CDR3 is TGTGCCAGCAGTTACTCGGCCAGGGAAAATTCACCCCTCCACTTT.

The chain recombines TRBV29-1 with TRBJ2-5; D possibly corresponds to TRBD2 (5 bases). The CDR3 runs to 16 residues. Trimming left V 1 base short and J 4 bases short, with 19 bases between. The germline V gene encodes CDR1 SQVTM and CDR2 ANQGSEA. The CDR3 here is CSVEGRRDGGGETQYF. In DNA, the CDR3 is TGCAGCGTTGAAGGTCGTCGGGATGGAGGCGGAGAGACCCAGTACTTC. Full variable domain (rest looked up from reference TRBV29-1 and TRBJ2-5): SAVISQKPSRDICQRGTSLTIQCQVDSQVTMMFWYRQQPGQSLTLIATANQGSEATYESGFVIDKFPISRPNLTFSTLTVSNMSPEDSSIYLCSVEGRRDGGGETQYFGPGTRLLVL.

The rearrangement uses TRBV19 and TRBJ2-1, with D possibly being TRBD2 (7 bases). The CDR3 runs 15 residues. In germline, CDR1 is LNHDA, CDR2 SQIVND (reference sequence). Trimming left V 6 bases short and J 6 bases short, with 18 bases between. CDR3 bases: TGTGCCAGTAGGGAGCCGGGGGGCCCAATCAATGAGCAGTTCTTC. This gives the protein CASREPGGPINEQFF. Combining the CDR3 with reference TRBV19 and TRBJ2-1 gives the whole variable domain DGGITQSPKYLFRKEGQNVTLSCEQNLNHDAMYWYRQDPGQGLRLIYYSQIVNDFQKGDIAEGYSVSREKKESFPLTVTSAQKNPTAFYLCASREPGGPINEQFFGPGTRLTVL.

The chain uses TRBV10-3 and TRBJ1-1, with 8 positions matching TRBD1. V shed 2 bases and J 3 bases; nucleotides not matched to a gene: 8. Germline V lookup: CDR1 ENHRY, CDR2 SYGVKD. The CDR3 runs 16 residues. The CDR3 DNA is TGTGCCATCAGTGAGGTGCAGGGGGCTGGGGACACTGAAGCTTTCTTT. It translates to CAISEVQGAGDTEAFF.

The chain is built from TRBV19 and TRBJ1-3, with D possibly matching TRBD1 (5 bases). The germline V gene encodes CDR1 LNHDA and CDR2 SQIVND (reference sequence). This CDR3 contains 16 residues. Between the trimmed V and J ends, which lost 4 bases and 2 bases, there was a span of 15 bases. The CDR3 reads CASSKGAGSTGNTIYF. The CDR3 DNA is TGTGCCAGTAGTAAAGGGGCAGGCTCCACTGGAAACACCATATATTTT.

Only a few counts were recorded for this clone. The J gene is TRBJ2-6, the V gene TRBV5-1, with D possibly being TRBD2 (5 bases). V shed 4 bases and J shed 0 bases, with 14 bases lying between them. The CDR3 has 17 amino acids. Looked up from germline, CDR1 is SGHRS and CDR2 is YFSETQ. Here the CDR3 reads CASSHPSGNSGANVLTF. CDR3 in DNA: TGCGCCAGCAGCCATCCAAGCGGCAACTCTGGGGCCAACGTCCTGACTTTC.

The gene calls are TRBV6-1 and TRBJ1-1; TRBD1 is a possible D gene (5 bases). Germline V CDR1 and CDR2: MNHNS, SASEGT. Trimming pared 5 bases from V and 1 base from J, leaving 11 bases between. The CDR3 is made up of 14 amino acids. The CDR3 reads CASSFRTTNTEAFF. The DNA for the CDR3 is TGTGCCAGCAGTTTCCGGACAACGAACACTGAAGCTTTCTTT.

The V call is TRBV6-1, the J call TRBJ1-1; D gene unclear. The V end lost 0 bases, the J end lost 1 base, and 3 bases lay between the germline ends. Germline-derived CDR1 and CDR2 are MNHNS and SASEGT. This CDR3 has 13 amino acids. The CDR3 is CASSEAQNTEAFF. The CDR3 DNA follows: TGTGCCAGCAGTGAAGCCCAGAACACTGAAGCTTTCTTT.

This clone was counted between two and nine times. This chain joins TRBV2 and TRBJ2-7; 9 bases match TRBD2. CDR1 and CDR2 (germline): SNHLY, FYNNEI. Trimming removed 6 bases from V and 4 bases from J; junction bases left unmatched: 7. CDR3 length: 14 residues. As DNA, the CDR3 is TGTGCCAGCAGCGCTAGCGGGATAGGATACGAGCAGTACTTC. Residues: CASSASGIGYEQYF.

V is TRBV7-2 and J is TRBJ2-7; 9 bases are a match to TRBD1. There are 15 residues in the CDR3. Germline V gene sequence: CDR1 SGHTA, CDR2 FQGNSA. V was clipped by 1 base and J by 2 bases; unmatched bases: 3. CDR3 nucleotides: TGTGCCAGCAGCTTAGACTACAGGGGGCCCTACGAGCAGTACGTC. This codes for CASSLDYRGPYEQYV.

The genes are TRBV7-9 and TRBJ2-5, with D perhaps TRBD1 (5 bases). This CDR3 spans 13 amino acids. Germline V gene data show CDR1 as SEHNR and CDR2 as FQNEAQ (reference sequence). The V and J ends lost 5 bases and 5 bases respectively, with 12 bases between them. DNA for the CDR3: TGTGCCAGCAGCCTGGCAGGGCTGGAGACCCAGTACTTC. Translated: CASSLAGLETQYF.

This clone was observed once. The genes are TRBV7-9 and TRBJ2-7, with D possibly being TRBD2 (6 bases). V gave up 5 bases and J gave up 4 bases, with 18 bases separating them. The CDR3 has 15 amino acids. CDR1 and CDR2 from the germline V gene are SEHNR and FQNEAQ (reference sequence). The DNA of the CDR3 is TGTGCCAGCAGCCAAGAGGGACTTCTAAATTACGAGCAGTACTTC. Translation: CASSQEGLLNYEQYF.

This chain uses TRBV5-8 with TRBJ1-1; D is perhaps TRBD1 (6 bases). V shed 3 bases and J shed 0 bases, with 12 bases lying between them. The CDR3 covers 15 residues. Germline V gene sequence: CDR1 SGHTS, CDR2 YDEGEE. The CDR3 spells CASSWRGGLNTEAFF. The CDR3 DNA reads as TGTGCCAGCAGCTGGAGAGGGGGTTTGAACACTGAAGCTTTCTTT.

The chain recombines TRBV7-8 with TRBJ2-1; TRBD1 aligns across 9 bases. The CDR3 totals 15 residues. Germline trimming cut 2 bases from V and 6 bases from J; bases unmatched to any gene: 5. The germline V gene has CDR1 SGHVS and CDR2 FQNEAQ. This CDR3 is CASSLQDRGFNEQFF. In nucleotides, the CDR3 is TGTGCCAGCAGCTTACAGGACAGGGGATTCAATGAGCAGTTCTTC.

The J gene is TRBJ2-1, the V gene TRBV7-9, with TRBD2 matching 9 bases. With V trimmed by 7 bases and J by 2 bases, 9 bases remained unmatched. Germline V lookup: CDR1 SEHNR, CDR2 FQNEAQ (reference sequence). The CDR3 contains 16 residues. The CDR3 protein is CASTVAGAITYNEQFF. DNA for the CDR3: TGTGCCAGCACCGTAGCGGGGGCCATAACCTACAATGAGCAGTTCTTC.

This sequence joins TRBV6-5 and TRBJ1-2; tentatively, D is TRBD1 (5 bases). The CDR3 length is 15 residues. Germline lookup yields CDR1 MNHEY and CDR2 SVGAGI. Deletions cut 0 bases from V and 2 bases from J, with 10 bases between. CDR3 region: CASSYSTGSNYGYTF. The CDR3 region has the DNA TGTGCCAGCAGTTACTCTACAGGATCCAACTATGGCTACACCTTC.